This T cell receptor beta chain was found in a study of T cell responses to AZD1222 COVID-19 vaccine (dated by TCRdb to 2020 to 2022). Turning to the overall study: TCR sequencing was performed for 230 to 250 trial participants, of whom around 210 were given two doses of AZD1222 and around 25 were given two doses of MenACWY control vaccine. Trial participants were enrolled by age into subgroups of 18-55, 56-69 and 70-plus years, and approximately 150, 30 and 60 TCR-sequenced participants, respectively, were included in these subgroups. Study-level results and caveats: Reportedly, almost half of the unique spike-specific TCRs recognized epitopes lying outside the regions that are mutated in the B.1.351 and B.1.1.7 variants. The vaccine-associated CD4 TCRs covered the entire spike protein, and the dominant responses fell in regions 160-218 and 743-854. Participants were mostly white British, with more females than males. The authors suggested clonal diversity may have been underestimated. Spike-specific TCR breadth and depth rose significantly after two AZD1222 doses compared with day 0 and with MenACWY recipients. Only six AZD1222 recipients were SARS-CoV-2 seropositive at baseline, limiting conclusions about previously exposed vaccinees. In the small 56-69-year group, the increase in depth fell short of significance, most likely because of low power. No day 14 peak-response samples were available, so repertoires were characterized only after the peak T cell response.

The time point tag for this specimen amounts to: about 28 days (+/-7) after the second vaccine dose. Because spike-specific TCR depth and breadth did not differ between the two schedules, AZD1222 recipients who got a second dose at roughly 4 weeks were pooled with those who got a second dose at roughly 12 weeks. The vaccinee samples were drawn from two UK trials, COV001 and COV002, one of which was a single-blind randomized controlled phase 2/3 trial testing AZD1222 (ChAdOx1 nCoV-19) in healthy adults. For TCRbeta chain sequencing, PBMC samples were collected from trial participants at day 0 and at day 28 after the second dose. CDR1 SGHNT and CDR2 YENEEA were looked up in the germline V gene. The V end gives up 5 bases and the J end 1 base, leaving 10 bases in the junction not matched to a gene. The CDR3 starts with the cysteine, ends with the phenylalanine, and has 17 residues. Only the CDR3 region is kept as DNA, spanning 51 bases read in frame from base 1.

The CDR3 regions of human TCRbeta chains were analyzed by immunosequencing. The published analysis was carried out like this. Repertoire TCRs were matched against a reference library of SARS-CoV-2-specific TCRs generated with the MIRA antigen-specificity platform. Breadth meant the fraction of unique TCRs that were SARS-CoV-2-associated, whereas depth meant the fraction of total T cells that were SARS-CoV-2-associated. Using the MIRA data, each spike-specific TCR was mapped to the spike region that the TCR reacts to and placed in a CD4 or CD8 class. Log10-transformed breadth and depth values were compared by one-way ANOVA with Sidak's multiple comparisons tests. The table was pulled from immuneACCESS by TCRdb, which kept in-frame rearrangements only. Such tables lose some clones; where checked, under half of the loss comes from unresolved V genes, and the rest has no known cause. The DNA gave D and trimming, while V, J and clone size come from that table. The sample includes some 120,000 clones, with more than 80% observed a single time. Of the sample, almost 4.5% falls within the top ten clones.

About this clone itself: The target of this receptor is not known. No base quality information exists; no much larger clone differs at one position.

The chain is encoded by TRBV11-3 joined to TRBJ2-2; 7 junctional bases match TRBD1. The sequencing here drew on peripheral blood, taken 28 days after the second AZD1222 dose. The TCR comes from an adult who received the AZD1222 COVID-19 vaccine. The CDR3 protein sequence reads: CASSQGWGTENTGELFF. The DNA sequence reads TGTGCCAGCAGCCAGGGCTGGGGGACAGAGAACACCGGGGAGCTGTTTTTT.